These 20 T cell receptor beta chains were all obtained from the same sample, sequenced in a study of OX40 agonist ivuxolimab in advanced cancers. Method: immunoSEQ multiplex PCR; TCRdb's copy keeps in-frame clones and lacks some. The sample lists about 17,000 clones, 78% seen once, with roughly 28% in the top ten. Sequenced here: CD4+ or CD8+ T cells sorted from blood, sampled in a trial of the OX40 agonist ivuxolimab. These receptors all come from an adult with an advanced solid tumor such as melanoma, head and neck, liver or kidney cancer.

This clone was counted a few times. The CDR3 sequence is CSLRLNTEAFF. The CDR3 nucleotides read TGTTCTCTACGGCTGAACACTGAAGCTTTCTTT. The V call is TRBV7-9, the J call TRBJ1-1; D gene ambiguous. This CDR3 has 11 residues. In germline, CDR1 is SEHNR, CDR2 FQNEAQ (reference sequence).

The chain has TRBV27 and TRBJ1-2, with D possibly matching TRBD1 (6 bases). The CDR3 extends over 14 amino acids. The germline gives CDR1 MNHEY, CDR2 SMNVEV (reference sequence). The V and J ends lost 2 bases and 6 bases respectively, with 13 bases between them. CDR3 sequence (DNA): TGTGCCAGCAGTTTAGGTGGGGGCGTGAATGGCTACACCTTC. Its protein product is CASSLGGGVNGYTF.

This chain joins TRBV28 and TRBJ1-2; D remains ambiguous. Germline V lookup: CDR1 MDHEN, CDR2 SYDVKM. Trimming took 8 bases from V and 6 from J, leaving 19 bases between them. CDR3 size: 14 residues. CDR3 bases: TGTGCCAGCGTTCCACTAAGTAGAGTACATGGCTACACCTTC. It specifies CASVPLSRVHGYTF.

Judged by abundance, this clone is hyperexpanded. The chain employs TRBV5-8 and TRBJ1-5; D remains unclear. Trimming left V 6 bases short and J 4 bases short, with 14 bases between. CDR3 length: 14 amino acids. Germline CDR1 and CDR2: SGHTS and YDEGEE. The DNA for the CDR3 is TGTGCCAGCATAGGGTTTTGGAGTAATCAGCCCCAGCATTTT. Amino acid sequence: CASIGFWSNQPQHF.

Only a few counts were recorded for this clone. The CDR3 is CASSETGIGEKLFF. CDR3 in DNA: TGCGCCAGCAGTGAGACAGGGATAGGTGAAAAACTGTTTTTT. The chain links TRBV10-2 to TRBJ1-4; tentatively, D is TRBD1 (6 bases). V was trimmed by 2 bases and J by 7 bases, leaving 11 bases between them. The CDR3 loop spans 14 amino acids. CDR1 is WSHSY and CDR2 is SAAADI in the germline V gene.

J is TRBJ1-2 and V is TRBV7-9; D is uncertain. The germline V gene encodes CDR1 SEHNR and CDR2 FQNEAQ (reference sequence). V lost 2 bases, J lost 6 bases, and 16 bases lay in between. CDR3 length: 15 residues. Here the CDR3 reads CASSLQETRSDGYTF. CDR3 bases: TGTGCCAGCAGCTTACAGGAGACGCGCTCGGATGGCTACACCTTC.

This clone was observed once. The J gene is TRBJ2-5, the V gene TRBV27, with D possibly called TRBD1 or TRBD2 (6 bases each). Trimming removed 2 bases at V and 4 bases at J, with 17 bases between. Germline CDR1 and CDR2: MNHEY and SMNVEV (reference sequence). The CDR3 covers 16 residues. CDR3 nucleotides: TGTGCCAGCAGTTTAAATCCCCCGGGGGCAACAGAGACCCAGTACTTC. It is translated as CASSLNPPGATETQYF.

The rearrangement joins TRBV16 to TRBJ2-2; TRBD2 aligns across 10 bases. The germline V gene encodes CDR1 KGHSY and CDR2 FQNENV. This CDR3 is 15 amino acids long. The trim removed 4 bases at V and 6 bases at J, leaving 5 bases unmatched. The CDR3 region is CASSLHGLAAGELFF. The CDR3 DNA is TGTGCCAGCAGCCTACACGGACTAGCGGCCGGGGAGCTGTTTTTT.

CDR3 coding DNA: TGTGCCAGCAGTTACTCGAGGACAGAAAATTCACCCCTCCACTTT. This encodes CASSYSRTENSPLHF. The chain couples TRBV6-5 to TRBJ1-6, with D possibly matching TRBD1 (6 bases). Between the trimmed V and J ends, which lost 0 bases and 7 bases, there was a span of 10 bases. Germline V CDR1 and CDR2: MNHEY, SVGAGI. The CDR3 spans 15 residues.

The V gene is TRBV28, the J gene TRBJ1-3; possible D gene TRBD1, 5 bases. The germline V gene has CDR1 MDHEN and CDR2 SYDVKM. V dropped 11 bases and J dropped 1 base, with 15 bases sitting between them. CDR3 length: 14 residues. CDR3 coding DNA: TGTGCCGGCGCGGGGGGATCTTCTGGAAACACCATATATTTT. Translation: CAGAGGSSGNTIYF.

J is TRBJ1-5 and V is TRBV7-9; 7 bases align to TRBD1. Germline CDR1 is SEHNR and CDR2 is FQNEAQ (reference sequence). This CDR3 spans 16 amino acids. The V and J ends lost 2 bases and 3 bases, in that order; junction bases with no gene match: 7. CDR3 coding DNA: TGTGCCAGCAGCTTATCCACAGGGGTTGACAATCAGCCCCAGCATTTT. Residues: CASSLSTGVDNQPQHF.

The CDR3 region is CAWAGDFSGRSTIVTDTQYF. The CDR3 nucleotides are TGTGCCTGGGCAGGGGATTTCTCGGGGAGGAGTACCATAGTGACAGATACGCAGTATTTT. The chain is built from TRBV30 and TRBJ2-3, with D possibly called TRBD1 or TRBD2 (6 bases each). Between the trimmed V and J ends, which lost 5 bases and 3 bases, there was a span of 33 bases. This CDR3 region has 20 residues. Germline V gene sequence: CDR1 GTSNPN, CDR2 SVGIG (reference sequence).

The genes are TRBV9 and TRBJ2-7; D ambiguous. Looked up from germline, CDR1 is SGDLS and CDR2 is YYNGEE. Deletions cut 0 bases from V and 6 bases from J, with 19 bases between. This CDR3 region has 16 residues. The CDR3 reads CASSVGGDTMVFEQYF. The CDR3 DNA follows: TGTGCCAGCAGCGTAGGCGGCGACACTATGGTTTTCGAGCAGTACTTC.

The chain has TRBV11-3 and TRBJ2-3; TRBD2 agrees at 8 bases. There are 15 residues in the CDR3. J lost 4 bases, V lost 3 bases, and 6 bases had no gene match. Germline-derived CDR1 and CDR2 are SGHNT and YENEEA. The CDR3 sequence is CASSFETGGPDTQYF. DNA for the CDR3: TGTGCCAGCAGCTTTGAAACGGGAGGGCCAGATACGCAGTATTTT.

The chain recombines TRBV27 with TRBJ2-1; 7 positions agree with TRBD1. V shed 3 bases and J 6 bases; nucleotides not matched to a gene: 14. Per germline, CDR1 MNHEY and CDR2 SMNVEV (reference sequence). The CDR3 contains 17 residues. This CDR3 is CASSLTGTASRFNEQFF. CDR3 in DNA: TGTGCCAGCAGTTTGACAGGGACAGCCTCTCGCTTCAATGAGCAGTTCTTC.

The J gene is TRBJ2-6, the V gene TRBV7-9; a possible D gene is TRBD1 (5 bases). This CDR3 has 15 residues. Germline lookup yields CDR1 SEHNR and CDR2 FQNEAQ (reference sequence). Trimming left V 1 base short and J 3 bases short, with 7 bases between. CDR3 bases: TGTGCCAGCAGCTTAGGTAGGGGTGGGGCCAACGTCCTGACTTTC. Its protein product is CASSLGRGGANVLTF.

The chain carries TRBV29-1 and TRBJ2-7, with D possibly TRBD2 on 6 matching bases. The V end was cut by 6 bases, the J end by 3 bases, with 18 bases between. Germline V gene lookup returns CDR1 SQVTM and CDR2 ANQGSEA. The CDR3 contains 14 residues. The CDR3 DNA sequence: TGCAGCGTGGGTCACCCGGGAGCCTACTACGAGCAGTACTTC. It codes for CSVGHPGAYYEQYF.

V and J are TRBV6-5 and TRBJ1-1, with 10 positions matching TRBD1. The CDR3 contains 13 residues. Germline CDR1 reads MNHEY; CDR2 reads SVGAGI. V was clipped by 10 bases and J by 3 bases; unmatched bases: 5. The DNA of the CDR3 is TGTGCCACCCGGACAGGGGGTTACACTGAAGCTTTCTTT. Protein product: CATRTGGYTEAFF.

The chain is built from TRBV4-3 and TRBJ1-2, with D possibly being TRBD1 (6 bases). Germline V CDR1 and CDR2: LGHNA, YSLEER. With 0 bases removed from V and 8 bases from J, the gap between germline ends came to 13 bases. The CDR3 is made up of 14 amino acids. CDR3 coding DNA: TGCGCCAGCAGCCAAGATTCAGGGGAGGAGGGCTACACCTTC. This codes for CASSQDSGEEGYTF.

To note about this clone: Within the sample, other DNA sequences also encode this same CDR3. The chain employs TRBV19 and TRBJ2-5; D may match TRBD1 or TRBD2 (7 bases each). CDR3 length: 14 amino acids. Germline V gene lookup returns CDR1 LNHDA and CDR2 SQIVND (reference sequence). Trimming shortened V by 5 bases and J by 2 bases, and 12 bases separated the two germline ends. In DNA, the CDR3 is TGTGCCAGTAGTCCCAGGGGGGGGCAAGAGACCCAGTACTTC. This gives the protein CASSPRGGQETQYF.